The 8 T cell receptor beta chains below come from one sample, sequenced in a study of T cells expressing NK-cell markers. Reanalyzing the 5' RACE reads, TCRdb keeps one entry per CDR3 protein, without DNA. With about 460,000 distinct CDR3 sequences in the sample, the ten largest clones hold more than 1.4%. The sample comprised blood T cells: a sorted CD56 or NKG2C T cell subset, CD4+ or CD8+ T cells, or bulk PBMC T cells (not recorded which). The receptors shown here come from a woman aged 45-59 years in good health.

The rearrangement joins TRBV29-1 to TRBJ2-1; TCRdb's D gene call, TRBD1, goes unchecked for lack of DNA. The CDR3 sequence is 13 residues long. Germline V gene sequence: CDR1 SQVTM, CDR2 ANQGSEA. The CDR3: CSVPGQGPPWKFF.

The V call is TRBV20-1, the J call TRBJ2-5; TCRdb designates TRBD1, a call that cannot be tested without DNA. The CDR3 is 14 residues long. The germline gives CDR1 DFQATT, CDR2 SNEGSKA (reference sequence). CDR3 region: CSAPEQGDKETQYF.

The chain joins TRBV11-2 to TRBJ2-3; TCRdb's D gene call, TRBD1, goes unchecked for lack of DNA. This CDR3 has 14 amino acids. Germline V CDR1 and CDR2: SGHAT, FQNNGV. CDR3 protein: CASSSRDYTDTQYF.

V usage is TRBV7-2 and J usage is TRBJ2-7; TCRdb names TRBD1, which stays unverified in the absence of DNA. Germline V gives CDR1 SGHTA, CDR2 FQGNSA. CDR3 size: 17 residues. CDR3 sequence reads: CASSLQSGEFLSYEQYF.

The chain has TRBV4-1 and TRBJ2-3; TCRdb's assignment of TRBD2 cannot be checked, as there is no DNA. The germline CDR1 and CDR2 sequences are MGHRA and YSYEKL. The CDR3 length is 15 residues. The chain's CDR3 is CASSQGGGLPETQYF.

The V gene is TRBV20-1, the J gene TRBJ1-1; absent DNA, TCRdb's TRBD1 call cannot be checked. This CDR3 has 12 amino acids. CDR1 and CDR2 (germline): DFQATT, SNEGSKA (reference sequence). CDR3 sequence reads: CSARLGGTGAFF.

The chain links TRBV7-9 to TRBJ2-5; the D call of TRBD2 rests on TCRdb alone, since no DNA is present to check it. CDR3 length equals 17 residues. The germline V gene has CDR1 SEHNR and CDR2 FQNEAQ (reference sequence). This CDR3 is CASSLAFRAGEEGTQYF. The full variable domain, with the rest looked up from reference TRBV7-9 and TRBJ2-5, is DTGVSQNPRHKITKRGQNVTFRCDPISEHNRLYWYRQTLGQGPEFLTYFQNEAQLEKSRLLSDRFSAERPKGSFSTLEIQRTEQGDSAMYLCASSLAFRAGEEGTQYFGPGTRLLVL.

V and J are TRBV19 and TRBJ2-7; TCRdb returns TRBD2, unconfirmable since there is no DNA. The CDR3 runs to 12 residues. In germline, CDR1 is LNHDA, CDR2 SQIVND (reference sequence). CDR3 residues: CASSMGLSEQYF.